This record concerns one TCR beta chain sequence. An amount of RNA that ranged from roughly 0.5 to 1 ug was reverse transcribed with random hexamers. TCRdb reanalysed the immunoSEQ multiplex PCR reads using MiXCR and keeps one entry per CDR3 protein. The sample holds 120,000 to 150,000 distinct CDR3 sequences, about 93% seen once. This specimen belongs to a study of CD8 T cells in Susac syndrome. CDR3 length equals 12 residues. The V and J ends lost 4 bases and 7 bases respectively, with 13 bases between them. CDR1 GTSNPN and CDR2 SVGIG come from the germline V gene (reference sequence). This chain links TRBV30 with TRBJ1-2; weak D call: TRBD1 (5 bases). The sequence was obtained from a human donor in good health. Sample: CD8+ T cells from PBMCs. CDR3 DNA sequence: TGTGCCTGGACCCATGGGGGGGTTGGCTACACCTTC. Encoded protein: CAWTHGGVGYTF.